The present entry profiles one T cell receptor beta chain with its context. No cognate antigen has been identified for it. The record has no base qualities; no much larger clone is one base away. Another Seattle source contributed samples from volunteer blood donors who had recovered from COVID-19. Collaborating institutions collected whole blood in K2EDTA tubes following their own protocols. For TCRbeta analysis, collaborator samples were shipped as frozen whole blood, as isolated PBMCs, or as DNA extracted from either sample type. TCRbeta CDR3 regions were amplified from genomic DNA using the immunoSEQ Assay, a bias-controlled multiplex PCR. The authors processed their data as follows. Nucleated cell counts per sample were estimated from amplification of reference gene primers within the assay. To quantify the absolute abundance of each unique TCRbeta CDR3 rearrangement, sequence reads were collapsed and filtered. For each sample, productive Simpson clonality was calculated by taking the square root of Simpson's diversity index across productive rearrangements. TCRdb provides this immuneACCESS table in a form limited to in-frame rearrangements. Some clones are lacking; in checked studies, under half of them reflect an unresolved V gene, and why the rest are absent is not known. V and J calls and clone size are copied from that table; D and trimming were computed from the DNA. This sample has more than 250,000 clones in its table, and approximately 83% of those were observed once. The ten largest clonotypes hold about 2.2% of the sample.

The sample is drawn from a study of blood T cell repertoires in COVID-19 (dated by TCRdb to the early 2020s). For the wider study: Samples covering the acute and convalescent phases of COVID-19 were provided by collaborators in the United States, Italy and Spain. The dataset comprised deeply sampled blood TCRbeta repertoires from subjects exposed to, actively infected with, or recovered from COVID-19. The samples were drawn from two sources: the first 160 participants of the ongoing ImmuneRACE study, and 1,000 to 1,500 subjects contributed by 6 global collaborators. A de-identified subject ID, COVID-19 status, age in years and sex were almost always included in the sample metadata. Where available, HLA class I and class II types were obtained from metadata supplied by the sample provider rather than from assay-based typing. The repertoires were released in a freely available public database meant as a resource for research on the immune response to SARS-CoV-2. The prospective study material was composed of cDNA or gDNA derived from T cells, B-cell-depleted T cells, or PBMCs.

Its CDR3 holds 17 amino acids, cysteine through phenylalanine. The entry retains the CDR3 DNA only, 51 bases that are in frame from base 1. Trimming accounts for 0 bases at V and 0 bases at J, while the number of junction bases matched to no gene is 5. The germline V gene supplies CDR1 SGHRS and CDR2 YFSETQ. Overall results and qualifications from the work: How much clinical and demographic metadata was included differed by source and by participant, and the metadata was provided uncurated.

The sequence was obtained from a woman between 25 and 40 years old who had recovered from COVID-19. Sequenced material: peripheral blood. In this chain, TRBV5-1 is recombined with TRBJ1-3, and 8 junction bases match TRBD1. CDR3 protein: CASSLAGQGSSGNTIYF. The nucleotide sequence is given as TGCGCCAGCAGCTTGGCAGGACAGGGTAGCTCTGGAAACACCATATATTTT. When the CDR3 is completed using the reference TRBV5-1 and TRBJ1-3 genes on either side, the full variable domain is KAGVTQTPRYLIKTRGQQVTLSCSPISGHRSVSWYQQTPGQGLQFLFEYFSETQRNKGNFPGRFSGRQFSNSRSEMNVSTLELGDSALYLCASSLAGQGSSGNTIYFGEGSWLTVV.